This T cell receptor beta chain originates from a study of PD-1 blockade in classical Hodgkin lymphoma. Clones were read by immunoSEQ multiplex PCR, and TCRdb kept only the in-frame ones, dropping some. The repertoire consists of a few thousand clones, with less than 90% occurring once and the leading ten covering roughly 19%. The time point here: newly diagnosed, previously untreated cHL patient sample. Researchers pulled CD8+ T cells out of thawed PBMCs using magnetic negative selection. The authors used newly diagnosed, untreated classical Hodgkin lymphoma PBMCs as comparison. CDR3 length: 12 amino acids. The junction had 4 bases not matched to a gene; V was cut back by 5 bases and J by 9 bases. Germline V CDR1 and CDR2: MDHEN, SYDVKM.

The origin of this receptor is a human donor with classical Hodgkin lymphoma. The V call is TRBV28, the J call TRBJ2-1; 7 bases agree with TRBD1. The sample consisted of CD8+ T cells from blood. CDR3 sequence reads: CASSRQGLEQFF. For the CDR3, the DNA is TGTGCCAGCAGTCGACAGGGTCTTGAGCAGTTCTTC.